This TCR beta chain came from a study of technical replicates of blood from a handful of donors. This table comes from immunoSEQ multiplex PCR, and its TCRdb copy is limited to in-frame clones, with some not included. The sample lists some 62,000 clones, around 87% occurring once. CDR1 MNHEY and CDR2 SVGAGI come from the germline V gene. This CDR3 is 15 amino acids long. The J segment lost 5 bases and the V segment lost 0 bases, leaving 6 bases of the junction unmatched. Sequencing was carried out using PBMCs. V gene TRBV6-5 combines with J gene TRBJ1-1; 7 positions match TRBD1. The receptor was isolated from a human donor in good health. Some clones in this sample may be carry-over from other donors' samples. The CDR3 sequence is CASSYSFQGGTEAFF. In DNA form, the CDR3 reads TGTGCCAGCAGTTACTCGTTCCAGGGGGGTACTGAAGCTTTCTTT.